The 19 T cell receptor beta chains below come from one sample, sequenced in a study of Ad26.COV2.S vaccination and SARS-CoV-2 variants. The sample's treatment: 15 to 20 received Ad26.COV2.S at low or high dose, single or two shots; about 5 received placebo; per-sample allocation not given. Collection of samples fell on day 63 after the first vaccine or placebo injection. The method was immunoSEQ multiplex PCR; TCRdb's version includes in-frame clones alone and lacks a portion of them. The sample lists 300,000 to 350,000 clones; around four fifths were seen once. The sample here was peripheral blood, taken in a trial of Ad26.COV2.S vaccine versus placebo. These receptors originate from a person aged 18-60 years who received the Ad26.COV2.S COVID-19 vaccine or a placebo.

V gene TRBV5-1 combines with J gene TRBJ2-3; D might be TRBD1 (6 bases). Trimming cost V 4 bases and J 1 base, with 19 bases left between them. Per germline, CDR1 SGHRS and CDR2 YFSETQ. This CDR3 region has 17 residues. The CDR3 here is CASSLLQGNFGTDTQYF. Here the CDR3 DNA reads TGCGCCAGCAGCCTTCTCCAGGGGAACTTTGGCACAGATACGCAGTATTTT.

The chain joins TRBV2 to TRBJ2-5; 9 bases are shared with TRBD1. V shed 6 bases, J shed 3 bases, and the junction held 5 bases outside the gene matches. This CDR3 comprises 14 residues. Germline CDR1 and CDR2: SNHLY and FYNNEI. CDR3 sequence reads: CASRDRGPKETQYF. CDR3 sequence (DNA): TGTGCCAGCAGGGACAGGGGTCCTAAAGAGACCCAGTACTTC.

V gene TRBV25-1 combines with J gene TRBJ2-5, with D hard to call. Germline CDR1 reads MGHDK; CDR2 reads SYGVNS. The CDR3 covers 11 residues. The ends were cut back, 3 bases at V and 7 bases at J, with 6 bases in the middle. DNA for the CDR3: TGTGCCAGCAGTGACCTGGGGACCCAGTACTTC. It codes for CASSDLGTQYF.

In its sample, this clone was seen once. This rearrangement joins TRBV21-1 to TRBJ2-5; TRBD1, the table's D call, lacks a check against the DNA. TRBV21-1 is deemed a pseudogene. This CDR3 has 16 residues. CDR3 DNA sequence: TGTGCCAGCAGCACCGGGACAGGGAGGGTCGAAGAGACCCAGTACTTC. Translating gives CASSTGTGRVEETQYF.

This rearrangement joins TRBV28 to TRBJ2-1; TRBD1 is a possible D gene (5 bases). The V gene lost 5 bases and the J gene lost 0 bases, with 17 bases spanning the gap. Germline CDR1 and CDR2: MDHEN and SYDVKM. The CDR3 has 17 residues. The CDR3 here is CASSGHQGFDSYNEQFF. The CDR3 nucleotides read TGTGCCAGCAGTGGTCACCAGGGATTCGACTCCTACAATGAGCAGTTCTTC.

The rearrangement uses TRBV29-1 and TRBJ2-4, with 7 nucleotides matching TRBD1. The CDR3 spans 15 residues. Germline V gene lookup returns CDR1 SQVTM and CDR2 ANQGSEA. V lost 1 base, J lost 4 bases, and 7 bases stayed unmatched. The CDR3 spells CSVEGSGTAKNIQYF. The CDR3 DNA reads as TGCAGCGTTGAAGGAAGTGGGACAGCTAAAAACATTCAGTACTTC.

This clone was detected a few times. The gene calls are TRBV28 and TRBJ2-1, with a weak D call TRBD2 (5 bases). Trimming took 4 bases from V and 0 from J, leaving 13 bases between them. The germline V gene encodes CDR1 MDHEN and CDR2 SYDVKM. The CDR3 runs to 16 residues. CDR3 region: CASSSPGKSSYNEQFF. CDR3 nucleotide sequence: TGTGCCAGCAGTTCACCGGGGAAGAGCTCCTACAATGAGCAGTTCTTC.

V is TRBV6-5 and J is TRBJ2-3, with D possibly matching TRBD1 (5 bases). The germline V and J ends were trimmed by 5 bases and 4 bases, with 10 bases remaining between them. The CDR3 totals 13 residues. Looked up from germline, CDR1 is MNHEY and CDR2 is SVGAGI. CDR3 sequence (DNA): TGTGCCAGCAGTCAGGGATGGTCAGATACGCAGTATTTT. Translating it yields CASSQGWSDTQYF.

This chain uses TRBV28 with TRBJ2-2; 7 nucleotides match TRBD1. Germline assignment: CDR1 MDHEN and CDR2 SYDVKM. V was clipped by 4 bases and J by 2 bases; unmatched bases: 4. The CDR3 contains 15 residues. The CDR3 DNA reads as TGTGCCAGCAGTTCCCGGGACAGAAACACCGGGGAGCTGTTTTTT. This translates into CASSSRDRNTGELFF.

CDR3 amino acids: CASSSTGSPEQYF. The CDR3 region has the DNA TGTGCCAGTTCCTCCACTGGGAGTCCCGAGCAGTACTTC. The chain combines TRBV19 with TRBJ2-7; a possible D gene is TRBD2 (5 bases). The CDR3 spans 13 residues. Germline V gene data show CDR1 as LNHDA and CDR2 as SQIVND (reference sequence). V dropped 8 bases and J dropped 6 bases, with 17 bases sitting between them. The full variable domain, completed using reference TRBV19 and TRBJ2-7, is DGGITQSPKYLFRKEGQNVTLSCEQNLNHDAMYWYRQDPGQGLRLIYYSQIVNDFQKGDIAEGYSVSREKKESFPLTVTSAQKNPTAFYLCASSSTGSPEQYFGPGTRLTVT.

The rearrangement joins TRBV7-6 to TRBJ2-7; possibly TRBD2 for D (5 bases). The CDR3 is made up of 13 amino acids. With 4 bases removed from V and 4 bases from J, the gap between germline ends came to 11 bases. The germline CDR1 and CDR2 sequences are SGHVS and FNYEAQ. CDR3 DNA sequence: TGTGCCAGCAGCTCCGAGCGGAGGTACGAGCAGTACTTC. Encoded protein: CASSSERRYEQYF.

The CDR3 DNA follows: TGTGCCAGCGGCCCAACTCCCGATCAGCCCCAGCATTTT. This codes for CASGPTPDQPQHF. The V and J genes are TRBV28 and TRBJ1-5, with unresolved D. CDR1 and CDR2 from the germline V gene are MDHEN and SYDVKM. Trimming removed 8 bases at V and 5 bases at J, with 13 bases between. The CDR3 covers 13 residues.

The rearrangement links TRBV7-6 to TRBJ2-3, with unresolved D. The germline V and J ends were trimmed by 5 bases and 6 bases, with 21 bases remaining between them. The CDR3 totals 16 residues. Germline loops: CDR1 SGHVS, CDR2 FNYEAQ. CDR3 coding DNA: TGTGCCAGCAGCGGTACGCTCAGCGTGTACAGCGATACGCAGTATTTT. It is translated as CASSGTLSVYSDTQYF.

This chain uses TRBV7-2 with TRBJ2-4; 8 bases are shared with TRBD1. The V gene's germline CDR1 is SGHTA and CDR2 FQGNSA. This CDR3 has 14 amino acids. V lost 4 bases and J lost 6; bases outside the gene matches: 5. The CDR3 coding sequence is TGTGCCAGCAGCTACCTCGGACAGGGAAACATTCAGTACTTC. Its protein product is CASSYLGQGNIQYF.

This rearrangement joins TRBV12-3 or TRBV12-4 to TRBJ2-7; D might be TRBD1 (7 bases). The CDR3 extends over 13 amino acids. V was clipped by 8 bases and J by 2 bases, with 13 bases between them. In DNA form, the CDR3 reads TGTGCCAGCTCTCAGGGGGGCCCCTACGAGCAGTACTTC. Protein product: CASSQGGPYEQYF.

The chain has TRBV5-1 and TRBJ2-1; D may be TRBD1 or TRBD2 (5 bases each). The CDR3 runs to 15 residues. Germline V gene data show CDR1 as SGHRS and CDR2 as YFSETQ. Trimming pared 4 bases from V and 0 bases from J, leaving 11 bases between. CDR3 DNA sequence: TGCGCCAGCAGCAATCTAGGGACCTCCTACAATGAGCAGTTCTTC. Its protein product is CASSNLGTSYNEQFF.

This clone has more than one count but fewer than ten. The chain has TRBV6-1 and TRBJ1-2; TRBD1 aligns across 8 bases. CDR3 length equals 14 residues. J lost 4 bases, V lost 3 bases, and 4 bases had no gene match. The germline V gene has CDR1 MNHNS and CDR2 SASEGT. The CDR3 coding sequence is TGTGCCAGCAGTGAGTTAGGACAGGGCTATGGCTACACCTTC. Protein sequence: CASSELGQGYGYTF.

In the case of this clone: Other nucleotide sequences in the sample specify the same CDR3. CDR3 nucleotide sequence: TGTGCCAGCAGCGTAGAATCGAACACTGAAGCTTTCTTT. Amino acid sequence: CASSVESNTEAFF. The chain joins TRBV9 to TRBJ1-1; D not certain. Germline CDR1 reads SGDLS; CDR2 reads YYNGEE. V shed 0 bases and J shed 1 base, with 4 bases lying between them. The CDR3 extends over 13 amino acids.

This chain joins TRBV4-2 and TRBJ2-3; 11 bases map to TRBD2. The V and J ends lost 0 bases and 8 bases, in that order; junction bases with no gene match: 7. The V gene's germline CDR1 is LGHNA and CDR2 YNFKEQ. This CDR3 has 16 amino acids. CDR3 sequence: CASSQDGLAGGGTQYF. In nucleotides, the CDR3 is TGTGCCAGCAGCCAAGATGGACTAGCGGGTGGGGGTACGCAGTATTTT.